This T cell receptor (beta chain) is from a study of blood T cell repertoires in COVID-19. As for the study in general: The samples span acute and convalescent COVID-19 from the United States, Italy and Spain. Nucleic acid was either cDNA or gDNA, and it came from T cells, B-cell-depleted T cells, or PBMCs.

The germline CDR1 and CDR2 sequences are MNHEY and SVGAGI. The CDR3 covers 16 residues. The trim removed 3 bases at V and 5 bases at J, leaving 11 bases unmatched. Method: immunoSEQ multiplex PCR; TCRdb's copy keeps in-frame clones and lacks some. The data show 200,000 to 300,000 clones, over 80% seen once. Sequenced input: peripheral blood. The source of this sequence is a woman aged 60-75 years with active or convalescent COVID-19. The chain carries TRBV6-5 and TRBJ1-2; 8 bases line up with TRBD1. The CDR3 region has the DNA TGTGCCAGCAGTTATCTTCGTACAGGGGGAAAGTATGGCTACACCTTC. Residues: CASSYLRTGGKYGYTF.